The next 27 T cell receptor beta chains were all read from a single sample in a study of blood T cell repertoires in COVID-19. TCRdb's table, derived via immunoSEQ multiplex PCR, lists solely in-frame clones and lacks some. The sample includes about 140,000 clones, roughly 85% of them seen just once. The specimen was peripheral blood. The receptors come from a man aged 50 to 60 with acute or convalescent COVID-19.

The rearrangement uses TRBV9 and TRBJ2-1; 9 bases line up with TRBD2. The CDR3 runs to 12 residues. The germline gives CDR1 SGDLS, CDR2 YYNGEE. V shed 6 bases, J shed 7 bases, and the junction held 2 bases outside the gene matches. CDR3 DNA sequence: TGTGCCAGCAAGGGACTAGCTAATGAGCAGTTCTTC. This translates into CASKGLANEQFF.

The chain has TRBV5-6 and TRBJ2-6, with a possible D match to TRBD1 (5 bases). The CDR3 runs to 16 residues. Germline assignment: CDR1 SGHDT and CDR2 YYEEEE. Trimming pared 4 bases from V and 4 bases from J, leaving 15 bases between. The CDR3 here is CASSPVGVSGANVLTF. The CDR3 nucleotides are TGTGCCAGCAGCCCTGTAGGGGTTTCGGGGGCCAACGTCCTGACTTTC.

The chain employs TRBV28 and TRBJ1-5, with D hard to call. CDR1 and CDR2 from the germline V gene are MDHEN and SYDVKM. This CDR3 is built from 16 residues. With 3 bases removed from V and 2 bases from J, the gap between germline ends came to 14 bases. This CDR3 reads CASSLVGGAGNQPQHF. The CDR3 DNA sequence: TGTGCCAGCAGTTTGGTAGGTGGAGCTGGCAATCAGCCCCAGCATTTT. The full variable domain, completed using reference TRBV28 and TRBJ1-5, is DVKVTQSSRYLVKRTGEKVFLECVQDMDHENMFWYRQDPGLGLRLIYFSYDVKMKEKGDIPEGYSVSREKKERFSLILESASTNQTSMYLCASSLVGGAGNQPQHFGDGTRLSIL.

This clone has a single count. The rearrangement joins TRBV9 to TRBJ2-2; 12 bases are a match to TRBD2. This CDR3 is 17 amino acids long. Germline V gives CDR1 SGDLS, CDR2 YYNGEE. V lost 3 bases, J lost 4 bases, and 7 bases stayed unmatched. The CDR3 DNA reads as TGTGCCAGCAGCGCGGACCTAGCGGGGGGGCTCACCGGGGAGCTGTTTTTT. Residues: CASSADLAGGLTGELFF.

The chain is built from TRBV2 and TRBJ1-2; 7 bases are a match to TRBD1. V was pared by 1 base and J by 1 base, with 3 bases of the junction left unmatched. CDR1 SNHLY and CDR2 FYNNEI come from the germline V gene. This CDR3 spans 15 amino acids. CDR3 residues: CASSEGGQLNYGYTF. The CDR3 coding sequence is TGTGCCAGCAGTGAAGGGGGACAGCTTAACTATGGCTACACCTTC.

The chain employs TRBV12-3 or TRBV12-4 and TRBJ1-2; a possible D gene is TRBD1 (5 bases). The CDR3 extends over 11 amino acids. V was trimmed by 6 bases and J by 6 bases, leaving 8 bases between them. CDR3 protein: CASRLRDGYTF. CDR3 in DNA: TGTGCCAGCAGGCTCAGGGATGGCTACACCTTC.

V usage is TRBV19 and J usage is TRBJ1-1, with D possibly being TRBD1 (5 bases). The CDR3 is made up of 11 amino acids. Germline V CDR1 and CDR2: LNHDA, SQIVND (reference sequence). With 10 bases removed from V and 7 bases from J, the gap between germline ends came to 13 bases. CDR3 loop: CAIQGAGEAFF. The CDR3 DNA reads as TGTGCCATTCAAGGGGCAGGTGAAGCTTTCTTT.

The chain recombines TRBV11-2 with TRBJ1-1, with 10 nucleotides matching TRBD1. The CDR3 is 13 residues long. CDR1 and CDR2 (germline): SGHAT, FQNNGV. With 7 bases clipped from V and 7 bases from J, the junction kept 6 bases outside the gene matches. CDR3 nucleotides: TGTGCCAGCACCTGGACAGGGGGTGATGAAGCTTTCTTT. Its protein is CASTWTGGDEAFF.

This chain connects TRBV19 to TRBJ2-7; D gene uncertain. Germline V CDR1 and CDR2: LNHDA, SQIVND (reference sequence). The CDR3 spans 11 residues. V lost 6 bases, J lost 4 bases, and 7 bases lay in between. CDR3 loop: CASSPGYEQYF. The CDR3 DNA follows: TGTGCCAGTAGCCCCGGGTACGAGCAGTACTTC.

This clone has a handful of counts. This rearrangement joins TRBV11-2 to TRBJ1-2, with 9 bases lining up with TRBD1. The germline gives CDR1 SGHAT, CDR2 FQNNGV. V shed 1 base and J 4 bases; nucleotides not matched to a gene: 4. There are 15 residues in the CDR3. This chain's CDR3 is CASSLVSGQGYGYTF. The CDR3 DNA sequence: TGTGCCAGCAGCTTAGTCTCGGGACAGGGCTATGGCTACACCTTC.

This clone has only a few counts. The V and J genes are TRBV9 and TRBJ1-5; 7 positions match TRBD1. CDR1 is SGDLS, CDR2 YYNGEE, per germline. J gave up 7 bases and V 4 bases, and 5 bases lay outside the gene matches. The CDR3 spans 13 residues. CDR3 DNA sequence: TGTGCCAGCAGCCCAGGGGGGTTCCAGCCCCAGCATTTT. Its translation is CASSPGGFQPQHF.

Only a few counts were recorded for this clone. This chain connects TRBV7-8 to TRBJ1-2, with 11 bases that match TRBD1. CDR1 is SGHVS, CDR2 FQNEAQ, per germline. With V trimmed by 1 base and J by 6 bases, 1 base remained unmatched. The CDR3 contains 14 residues. CDR3 region: CASSLGTGGDGYTF. As DNA, the CDR3 is TGTGCCAGCAGCTTAGGGACAGGGGGCGATGGCTACACCTTC.

V usage is TRBV11-1 and J usage is TRBJ2-1; 13 bases map to TRBD2. CDR1 is SGHAT and CDR2 is FQDESV in the germline V gene (reference sequence). The V gene end was trimmed by 3 bases and the J gene end by 5 bases; junction bases not matched to a gene: 4. The CDR3 covers 16 residues. The CDR3 sequence is CASSLSGTSGNNEQFF. The CDR3 nucleotides are TGTGCCAGCAGCTTGAGTGGGACTAGCGGGAACAATGAGCAGTTCTTC.

The V gene is TRBV7-5, the J gene TRBJ1-2; TRBD1, the table's D call, lacks a check against the DNA. TRBV7-5 is listed as a pseudogene. The CDR3 totals 14 residues. DNA for the CDR3: TGTGCCAGAAGCTTAGGTAACAGTAACTATGGCTACACCTTC. Translated, it gives CARSLGNSNYGYTF.

On this clone itself: Mismatch with germline at one junction end may stem from a read error. The chain combines TRBV7-7 with TRBJ2-5; 7 bases fit TRBD1. From germline, CDR1 is SSHAT and CDR2 FNYEAQ (reference sequence). This CDR3 is built from 13 residues. CDR3 amino acids: CASSLNRGETQYF. The CDR3 DNA reads as TGTGCTAGCAGCTTAAACAGGGGAGAGACCCAGTACTTC.

The chain has TRBV7-3 and TRBJ2-6; D is perhaps TRBD1 (6 bases). V dropped 6 bases and J dropped 1 base, with 10 bases sitting between them. The CDR3 contains 15 residues. Germline assignment: CDR1 SGHTA and CDR2 FQGTGA. The CDR3 DNA is TGTGCCAGCAGTCGAAGGGGGTCTGGGGCCAACGTCCTGACTTTC. Translated, it gives CASSRRGSGANVLTF.

The chain couples TRBV3-1 (or the pseudogene TRBV3-2) to TRBJ2-7, with 7 positions matching TRBD1. This CDR3 has 15 amino acids. Germline V CDR1 and CDR2: LGHDT, YNNKEL (reference sequence). Trimming cost V 5 bases and J 2 bases; bases outside gene matches: 9. CDR3 residues: CASSKSWDRTYEQYF. CDR3 nucleotides: TGTGCCAGCAGCAAGTCCTGGGACAGAACCTACGAGCAGTACTTC.

Concerning this clone: One end of the junction fails to match germline, which may point to a read error. The chain employs TRBV5-1 and TRBJ1-2; maybe TRBD1 (5 bases). The CDR3 has 16 amino acids. Germline V gene data show CDR1 as SGHRS and CDR2 as YFSETQ. The CDR3 coding sequence is TGCGCCAGCACCTTGACAGCCGGCTCGCTTAACTATGGCTACACCTTC. Residues: CASTLTAGSLNYGYTF.

The genes are TRBV30 and TRBJ2-1; 9 positions match TRBD1. From germline, CDR1 is GTSNPN and CDR2 SVGIG (reference sequence). CDR3 size: 13 residues. J lost 7 bases, V lost 3 bases, and 4 bases had no gene match. CDR3 in amino acids: CAWSLGQGNEQFF. CDR3 DNA: TGTGCCTGGAGCCTGGGACAGGGAAATGAGCAGTTCTTC.

This chain joins TRBV5-1 and TRBJ2-1; TRBD2 matches at 8 bases. In germline, CDR1 is SGHRS, CDR2 YFSETQ. After removal of 3 bases from V and 4 bases from J, the junction contained 9 bases not matched to a gene. CDR3 size: 16 residues. The CDR3 DNA sequence: TGCGCCAGCAGCTCGGGCGGGGGGCCGATTTACAATGAGCAGTTCTTC. As protein: CASSSGGGPIYNEQFF.

The chain employs TRBV12-3 or TRBV12-4 and TRBJ1-1; D is perhaps TRBD1 (6 bases). Trimming removed 5 bases from V and 11 bases from J, with 18 bases in between. This CDR3 spans 13 amino acids. Written as DNA, the CDR3 is TGTGCCAGCAGTCCCGGACAGCCCTTGCGGGCTTTCTTT. Translated, it gives CASSPGQPLRAFF.

The V gene is TRBV5-1, the J gene TRBJ2-3, with a possible D match to TRBD1 (5 bases). Germline loops: CDR1 SGHRS, CDR2 YFSETQ. This CDR3 is 14 amino acids long. V lost 3 bases to trimming and J lost 3 bases, with 11 bases between them. In DNA form, the CDR3 reads TGCGCCAGCAGCTCCCAGGGTGGGACAGATACGCAGTATTTT. Amino acid sequence: CASSSQGGTDTQYF.

The chain combines TRBV7-6 with TRBJ1-1, with D possibly being TRBD1 (6 bases). The CDR3 has 13 amino acids. Germline V gives CDR1 SGHVS, CDR2 FNYEAQ. Trimming cost V 5 bases and J 6 bases, with 13 bases left between them. This CDR3 is CASSKGGAPEAFF. CDR3 in DNA: TGTGCCAGCAGCAAAGGGGGGGCACCTGAAGCTTTCTTT.

The V gene is TRBV7-2, the J gene TRBJ1-6; TRBD1 might be the D (5 bases). Trimming left V 1 base short and J 7 bases short, with 14 bases between. Germline lookup yields CDR1 SGHTA and CDR2 FQGNSA. The CDR3 is 16 amino acids. CDR3 residues: CASSLVWGGVNSPLHF. CDR3 DNA sequence: TGTGCCAGCAGCTTAGTATGGGGGGGGGTAAATTCACCCCTCCACTTT. Full variable domain (remainder filled in from reference TRBV7-2 and TRBJ1-6): GAGVSQSPSNKVTEKGKDVELRCDPISGHTALYWYRQSLGQGLEFLIYFQGNSAPDKSGLPSDRFSAERTGGSVSTLTIQRTQQEDSAVYLCASSLVWGGVNSPLHFGNGTRLTVT.

The CDR3 nucleotides read TGTGCTAGTGGCTACGGGACAGGGGGATCTCAGCCCCAGCATTTT. As protein: CASGYGTGGSQPQHF. This chain uses TRBV12-5 with TRBJ1-5; 11 bases map to TRBD1. Trimming at V came to 6 bases and at J to 6 bases, leaving 7 bases not matched to a gene. The germline CDR1 and CDR2 sequences are LGHNT and FRNRAP. The CDR3 has 15 residues.

The genes are TRBV5-1 and TRBJ1-1; no clear D gene. The CDR3 is 14 residues long. The germline V and J ends were trimmed by 4 bases and 1 base, with 11 bases remaining between them. The germline CDR1 and CDR2 sequences are SGHRS and YFSETQ. The CDR3 protein is CASSLASGNTEAFF. The DNA of the CDR3 is TGCGCCAGCAGCCTCGCTTCCGGGAACACTGAAGCTTTCTTT.

This clone was observed a single time. The V and J genes are TRBV30 and TRBJ1-3; TRBD1 matches at 7 bases. The germline gives CDR1 GTSNPN, CDR2 SVGIG (reference sequence). This CDR3 spans 14 amino acids. The trim removed 3 bases at V and 1 base at J, leaving 3 bases unmatched. The CDR3 reads CAWRWTGSGNTIYF. The CDR3 DNA sequence: TGTGCCTGGAGGTGGACAGGATCTGGAAACACCATATATTTT.